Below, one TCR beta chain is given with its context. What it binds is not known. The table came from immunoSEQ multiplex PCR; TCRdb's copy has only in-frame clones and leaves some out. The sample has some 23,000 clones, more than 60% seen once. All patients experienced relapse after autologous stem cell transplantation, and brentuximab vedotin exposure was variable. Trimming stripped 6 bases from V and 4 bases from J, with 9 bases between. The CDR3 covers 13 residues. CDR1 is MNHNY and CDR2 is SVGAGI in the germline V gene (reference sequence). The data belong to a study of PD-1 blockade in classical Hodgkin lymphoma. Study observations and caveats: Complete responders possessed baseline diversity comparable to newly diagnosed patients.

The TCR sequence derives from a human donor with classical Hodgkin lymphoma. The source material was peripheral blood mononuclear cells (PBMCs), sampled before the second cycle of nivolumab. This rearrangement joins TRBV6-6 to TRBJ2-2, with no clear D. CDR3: CASSLMGTGELFF. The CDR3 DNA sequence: TGTGCCAGCAGCCTCATGGGCACCGGGGAGCTGTTTTTT.